These 11 T cell receptor beta chains share one sample of origin, sequenced in a study of T cells after yellow fever vaccination. TCRdb processed the 5' RACE reads anew with MiXCR; each CDR3 protein has one entry. The sample gives more than 300,000 distinct CDR3 sequences, approximately 12% of which show up once; less than 3.5% is in the top ten. Here the sequenced sample was CD4+ T cells sorted from PBMCs, taken 45 days after the yellow fever booster vaccination. The receptors come from a man aged 18 to 29 who received the YFV17D yellow fever vaccine.

This clonotype was seen only a few times. CDR3: CASSLWGITDTQYF. The CDR3 DNA sequence: TGTGCCAGCAGCTTATGGGGGATAACAGATACGCAGTATTTT. The gene calls are TRBV7-2 and TRBJ2-3, with D tentatively TRBD1 or TRBD2 (5 bases each). Germline CDR1 and CDR2: SGHTA and FQGNSA. The CDR3 spans 14 residues. Trimming pared 2 bases from V and 3 bases from J, leaving 9 bases between.

This clonotype was observed many times. The chain links TRBV5-1 to TRBJ2-1, with no clear D. Trimming shortened V by 1 base and J by 1 base, and 12 bases separated the two germline ends. This CDR3 region has 16 residues. Per the germline V gene, CDR1 is SGHRS and CDR2 is YFSETQ. The CDR3 sequence: CASSLYGLGSYNEQFF. DNA of the CDR3: TGCGCCAGCAGCTTGTACGGTTTAGGGTCCTACAATGAGCAGTTCTTC.

The chain recombines TRBV6-2 or TRBV6-3 with TRBJ1-2; 9 bases match TRBD1. This CDR3 contains 13 residues. Losses at the gene ends were 7 bases for V and 5 bases for J; bases not matched to a gene: 5. Germline V CDR1 and CDR2: MNHEY, SVGEGT. The DNA for the CDR3 is TGTGCCAGCATGGGGACAGGGTTTTATGGCTACACCTTC. Its translation: CASMGTGFYGYTF.

This clonotype turned up a few times. J is TRBJ2-1 and V is TRBV9, with D perhaps assigned TRBD1 or TRBD2 (5 bases each). The germline V gene has CDR1 SGDLS and CDR2 YYNGEE. This CDR3 has 14 amino acids. The ends were cut back, 2 bases at V and 6 bases at J, with 12 bases in the middle. CDR3 coding DNA: TGTGCCAGCAGCGTGGGACCGTCTGGCAATGAGCAGTTCTTC. Translated: CASSVGPSGNEQFF.

In this sample, this clonotype turned up many times. The V and J genes are TRBV5-1 and TRBJ2-1; 7 bases align to TRBD2. V lost 6 bases to trimming and J lost 5 bases; unmatched junction nucleotides: 5. There are 13 residues in the CDR3. CDR1 SGHRS and CDR2 YFSETQ come from the germline V gene. DNA for the CDR3: TGCGCCAGCAAAGGGAGCGGGAACAATGAGCAGTTCTTC. As protein: CASKGSGNNEQFF.

This clonotype has a handful of counts. The chain combines TRBV7-9 with TRBJ2-7, with D possibly being TRBD1 (6 bases). The CDR3 spans 14 residues. V gave up 1 base and J gave up 6 bases, with 13 bases separating them. The V gene's germline CDR1 is SEHNR and CDR2 FQNEAQ (reference sequence). CDR3 in amino acids: CASSLGSTGTEQYV. CDR3 DNA: TGTGCCAGCAGCTTAGGCTCGACAGGTACCGAGCAGTACGTC.

The chain combines TRBV6-6 with TRBJ2-7; 8 bases are shared with TRBD1. This CDR3 is 14 amino acids long. Germline V gene data show CDR1 as MNHNY and CDR2 as SVGAGI (reference sequence). V shed 5 bases, J shed 7 bases, and the junction held 10 bases outside the gene matches. CDR3 sequence: CASSDRGGRGEQYF. In DNA form, the CDR3 reads TGTGCCAGCAGTGACAGGGGCGGTCGGGGAGAGCAGTACTTC.

The chain recombines TRBV20-1 with TRBJ1-2; D not resolved. The CDR3 is 13 amino acids. V dropped 1 base and J dropped 5 bases, with 11 bases sitting between them. Germline V gene sequence: CDR1 DFQATT, CDR2 SNEGSKA (reference sequence). CDR3 DNA sequence: TGCAGTGCTAGAGGCGCAGGCTTTTATGGCTACACCTTC. It yields the protein CSARGAGFYGYTF.

The gene calls are TRBV7-2 and TRBJ2-6; D uncertain. Deletions cut 1 base from V and 9 bases from J, with 7 bases between. Germline V CDR1 and CDR2: SGHTA, FQGNSA. The CDR3 is 13 residues long. CDR3 in amino acids: CASSLGPFNVLTF. The CDR3 DNA is TGTGCCAGCAGCTTAGGACCTTTCAACGTCCTGACTTTC.

The chain links TRBV6-2 or TRBV6-3 to TRBJ1-1; 7 bases match TRBD1. CDR3 size: 15 residues. Unmatched junction bases numbered 11, after V lost 5 bases and J lost 5 bases. CDR1 and CDR2 from the germline V gene are MNHEY and SVGEGT. This CDR3 reads CASSEAQGLKTEAFF. CDR3 nucleotide sequence: TGTGCCAGCAGTGAAGCACAGGGGTTAAAAACTGAAGCTTTCTTT.

This clonotype was counted only a few times. The genes are TRBV3-1 and TRBJ2-2; 7 bases match TRBD1. This CDR3 spans 17 amino acids. J was trimmed by 3 bases and V by 0 bases; bases with no gene match: 7. CDR1 is LGHDT, CDR2 YNNKEL, per germline (reference sequence). CDR3 in DNA: TGTGCCAGCAGCCAAGACCGACAGGGCCCGGACACCGGGGAGCTGTTTTTT. It yields the protein CASSQDRQGPDTGELFF.